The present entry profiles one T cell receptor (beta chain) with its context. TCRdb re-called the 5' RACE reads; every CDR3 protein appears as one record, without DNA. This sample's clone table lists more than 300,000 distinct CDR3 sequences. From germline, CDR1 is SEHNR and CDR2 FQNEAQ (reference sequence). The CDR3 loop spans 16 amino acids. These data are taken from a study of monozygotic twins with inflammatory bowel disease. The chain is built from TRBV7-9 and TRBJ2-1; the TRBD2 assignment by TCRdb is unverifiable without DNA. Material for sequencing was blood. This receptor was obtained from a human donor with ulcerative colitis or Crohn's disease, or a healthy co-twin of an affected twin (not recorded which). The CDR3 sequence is CASSSPTSGNHNEQFF.